The 21 T cell receptor beta chains below were found in one sample sequenced in a study of regulatory T cells in long-lasting Graves disease. HTBI primers from iRepertoire and Arm-PCR of CDR3 regions yielded the TCR beta libraries. MiXCR, applied by TCRdb to the multiplex PCR reads, yields one record per CDR3 protein. The data show a few hundred thousand distinct CDR3 sequences, about a sixth seen once. Time point noted: newly diagnosed GD, antithyroid drugs for less than 3 months. Following extraction of RNA from PBMCs, that RNA was used to make the TCR library. The same sample was also used in a study of T cells in Graves' hyperthyroidism and ophthalmopathy.

The sequences come from peripheral blood mononuclear cells (PBMCs), collected at new diagnosis, from a patient treated with antithyroid drugs. These receptor sequences come from a man in his forties with Graves disease.

The sample holds many counts of this clonotype. In DNA, the CDR3 is TGTGCCAGCAGTCCCCCTGGGGGGCGCGTAGAGACCCAGTACTTC. This sequence encodes CASSPPGGRVETQYF. This chain connects TRBV12-3 or TRBV12-4 to TRBJ2-5, with D perhaps matching TRBD1 or TRBD2 (6 bases each). This CDR3 is 15 amino acids long. V was trimmed by 5 bases and J by 4 bases, leaving 17 bases between them.

Only a few counts were recorded for this clonotype. The chain links TRBV12-3 or TRBV12-4 to TRBJ2-2; no reliable D call. This CDR3 region has 13 residues. The ends were cut back, 3 bases at V and 6 bases at J, with 8 bases in the middle. The CDR3 here is CASSFSRSGELFF. The DNA for the CDR3 is TGTGCCAGCAGTTTTTCCCGCTCCGGGGAGCTGTTTTTT.

This clonotype has at least ten counts. The rearrangement links TRBV20-1 to TRBJ2-3; D is unresolved. The CDR3 has 14 amino acids. The germline V and J ends were trimmed by 3 bases and 4 bases, with 14 bases remaining between them. In germline, CDR1 is DFQATT, CDR2 SNEGSKA (reference sequence). The CDR3 here is CSASIGTDADTQYF. The CDR3 DNA is TGCAGTGCTAGTATCGGTACAGATGCAGATACGCAGTATTTT.

This clonotype was counted ten times or more. The chain recombines TRBV5-8 with TRBJ2-5; perhaps TRBD1 as D (6 bases). Per germline, CDR1 SGHTS and CDR2 YDEGEE. CDR3 length: 15 residues. Trimming pared 0 bases from V and 8 bases from J, leaving 17 bases between. The chain's CDR3 is CASSLGPDSAFTQYF. The CDR3 nucleotides are TGTGCCAGCAGCTTGGGCCCGGACAGTGCTTTTACCCAGTACTTC.

This clonotype was detected ten times or more. CDR3 protein: CASSEGGQGNTEAFF. As DNA, the CDR3 is TGTGCCAGCAGTGAGGGGGGACAGGGGAACACTGAAGCTTTCTTT. The V call is TRBV2, the J call TRBJ1-1, with 9 nucleotides matching TRBD1. The CDR3 is 15 amino acids. Trimming cost V 3 bases and J 1 base; bases outside gene matches: 3. Per germline, CDR1 SNHLY and CDR2 FYNNEI.

This clonotype was counted at least ten times. This chain uses TRBV28 with TRBJ1-2; D is perhaps TRBD1 (6 bases). From germline, CDR1 is MDHEN and CDR2 SYDVKM. Deletions cut 3 bases from V and 7 bases from J, with 15 bases between. The CDR3 runs to 14 residues. The CDR3 region has the DNA TGTGCCAGCAGTTTGGGCTCGAACAGGGCTGGCTACACCTTC. This gives the protein CASSLGSNRAGYTF.

The chain couples TRBV6-1 to TRBJ1-2; D possibly corresponds to TRBD1 (5 bases). Per germline, CDR1 MNHNS and CDR2 SASEGT. The CDR3 sequence is 15 residues long. Trimming removed 6 bases at V and 0 bases at J, with 14 bases between. This CDR3 reads CASSGGSGANYGYTF. CDR3 bases: TGTGCCAGCAGCGGGGGGTCCGGGGCTAACTATGGCTACACCTTC.

Note on this clonotype: Given a far larger clone just one base away, this is likely a sequencing read error. CDR3 coding DNA: TGCGCCAGCAGCTTGGATTCACCCCGCACCTCCTACAATGGGCAGTTCTTC. It translates to CASSLDSPRTSYNGQFF. The chain couples TRBV5-1 to TRBJ2-5; D call uncertain. Near its end, the DNA agrees better with TRBJ2-1, so the J call may be wrong. Germline CDR1 is SGHRS and CDR2 is YFSETQ. The CDR3 covers 17 residues.

In its sample, this clonotype was seen many times. The V call is TRBV30, the J call TRBJ2-7; possibly TRBD2 for D (7 bases). This CDR3 contains 12 residues. Trimming removed 5 bases at V and 6 bases at J, with 14 bases between. Germline-derived CDR1 and CDR2 are GTSNPN and SVGIG (reference sequence). CDR3 in DNA: TGTGCCTGGCGGGGGGCGCCCGCCGAGCAGTACTTC. Protein sequence: CAWRGAPAEQYF.

This clonotype has at least ten counts. The CDR3 region is CASSQGQGYQPQHF. CDR3 DNA: TGTGCCAGCTCACAGGGACAGGGTTACCAGCCCCAGCATTTT. V and J are TRBV18 and TRBJ1-5; 9 bases are a match to TRBD1. J lost 7 bases, V lost 4 bases, and 5 bases had no gene match. Per germline, CDR1 KGHSH and CDR2 LQKENI. The CDR3 has 14 amino acids.

The table lists this clonotype with many counts. The V call is TRBV11-2, the J call TRBJ2-5; weak D call: TRBD2 (6 bases). Trimming took off 3 bases at V and 0 bases at J, with 11 bases between the two ends. This CDR3 spans 15 amino acids. Per the germline V gene, CDR1 is SGHAT and CDR2 is FQNNGV. The DNA for the CDR3 is TGTGCCAGCAGCTTCCCGGAGGGGAACCAAGAGACCCAGTACTTC. This encodes CASSFPEGNQETQYF.

This clonotype was detected ten times or more. V gene TRBV11-1 combines with J gene TRBJ2-2; D unresolved. V was cut by 3 bases and J by 2 bases, with 7 bases left in between. Looked up from germline, CDR1 is SGHAT and CDR2 is FQDESV (reference sequence). The CDR3 contains 14 residues. The CDR3 bases are TGTGCCAGCAGCTTCGACCACAACACCGGGGAGCTGTTTTTT. This translates into CASSFDHNTGELFF.

This clonotype was counted only a few times. This clone may be a read error of a much larger clone one base away. The chain links TRBV10-3 to TRBJ1-1, with 7 bases identical to TRBD1. The CDR3 is 14 residues long. CDR1 is ENHRY, CDR2 SYGVKD, per germline. The CDR3 is CATSGQAGNTEASF. In nucleotides, the CDR3 is TGTGCCACTTCAGGACAGGCTGGGAACACTGAAGCTTCCTTT.

The J gene is TRBJ1-1, the V gene TRBV25-1, with unresolved D. V was pared by 4 bases and J by 2 bases, with 11 bases between. Germline values: CDR1 MGHDK, CDR2 SYGVNS. The CDR3 is 14 amino acids. The CDR3 sequence is CASSVGSVNTEAFF. The CDR3 nucleotides read TGTGCCAGCAGTGTCGGTTCCGTCAACACTGAAGCTTTCTTT.

This clonotype was counted many times. V gene TRBV28 combines with J gene TRBJ2-6, with D maybe TRBD2 (6 bases). Trimming pared 6 bases from V and 1 base from J, leaving 10 bases between. There are 15 residues in the CDR3. Germline V gives CDR1 MDHEN, CDR2 SYDVKM. CDR3: CASSRRVSGANVLTF. The CDR3 DNA reads as TGTGCCAGCAGCCGGAGGGTTTCTGGGGCCAACGTCCTGACTTTC.

This clonotype was counted only a few times. The chain has TRBV12-5 and TRBJ1-5; 9 nucleotides line up with TRBD1. The V gene's germline CDR1 is LGHNT and CDR2 FRNRAP. The CDR3 runs to 13 residues. V shed 6 bases and J 5 bases; nucleotides not matched to a gene: 2. The CDR3 region has the DNA TGTGCTAGTGGAGACAGGGGGGATCAGCCCCAGCATTTT. Protein product: CASGDRGDQPQHF.

This clonotype occurred many times. The chain is built from TRBV28 and TRBJ2-7; 9 nucleotides align to TRBD1. Germline V lookup: CDR1 MDHEN, CDR2 SYDVKM. The CDR3 totals 15 residues. J was trimmed by 1 base and V by 5 bases; bases with no gene match: 6. Written as DNA, the CDR3 is TGTGCCAGCAGTACAGGGGGCCATGGTTCCTACGAGCAGTACTTC. Translation: CASSTGGHGSYEQYF.

This clonotype has a count of ten or more. This chain uses TRBV7-8 with TRBJ2-5; 12 bases line up with TRBD2. There are 15 residues in the CDR3. Germline V lookup: CDR1 SGHVS, CDR2 FQNEAQ. Trimming removed 3 bases from V and 6 bases from J; junction bases left unmatched: 5. The CDR3 protein is CASSLTSGGGKTQYF. CDR3 in DNA: TGTGCCAGCAGCTTGACTAGCGGGGGTGGAAAGACCCAGTACTTC.

This clonotype was seen at least ten times. The chain recombines TRBV13 with TRBJ2-1, with 8 bases matching TRBD2. Germline V gives CDR1 PRHDT, CDR2 FYEKMQ (reference sequence). V lost 4 bases and J lost 4; bases outside the gene matches: 6. This CDR3 spans 15 amino acids. In DNA, the CDR3 is TGTGCCAGCAGCTCCAGACTAGCGTTTTACAATGAGCAGTTCTTC. Its protein is CASSSRLAFYNEQFF.

This clonotype was recorded at least ten times. The rearrangement joins TRBV20-1 to TRBJ1-5, with a weak D call TRBD1 (5 bases). The V gene lost 2 bases and the J gene lost 0 bases, with 17 bases spanning the gap. CDR1 is DFQATT and CDR2 is SNEGSKA in the germline V gene (reference sequence). CDR3 length equals 17 residues. The CDR3 sequence is CSARPGLRAYSNQPQHF. CDR3 sequence (DNA): TGCAGTGCTAGACCGGGACTGCGAGCCTATAGCAATCAGCCCCAGCATTTT.

This clonotype showed up many times. The V call is TRBV6-2 or TRBV6-3, the J call TRBJ1-5, with D possibly TRBD1 on 5 matching bases. This CDR3 contains 14 residues. With 7 bases removed from V and 3 bases from J, the gap between germline ends came to 13 bases. Germline V gives CDR1 MNHEY, CDR2 SVGEGT. This CDR3 is CASTMTAPNQPQHF. As DNA, the CDR3 is TGTGCCAGCACCATGACAGCGCCCAATCAGCCCCAGCATTTT.